This T cell receptor beta chain comes out of a study of CD8 T cells in ankylosing spondylitis. The study's findings and limits: In peripheral blood, disease-linked CD8+ clones occurred at relatively low frequencies. Seemingly characteristic of ankylosing spondylitis blood was a TCR beta motif consisting of about 8 highly homologous variants. According to the report, clones linked to the disease were significantly enriched in matched synovial fluid samples taken from ankylosing spondylitis patients.

Quantitative barcoded 5'-RACE was used to prepare TCR beta libraries. TCRdb used MiXCR to reprocess the 5' RACE reads, holding one entry per CDR3 protein. The profile shows approximately 250,000 distinct CDR3 sequences, under 8.5% of them singletons. The trim removed 4 bases at V and 1 base at J, leaving 2 bases unmatched. CDR1 and CDR2 (germline): SGDLS, YYNGEE. The CDR3 is 14 amino acids. In its sample, this clonotype was seen many times. Its matching antigen is unknown. This chain links TRBV9 with TRBJ2-7; 10 positions agree with TRBD2. Sequenced: blood, either unsorted or a sorted T cell fraction (not recorded which). The sequence was obtained from a female donor with ankylosing spondylitis or in good health (not recorded which). The CDR3, as DNA: TGTGCCAGCAGCATGACTAGCGGGTCCTACGAGCAGTACTTC. Its translation is CASSMTSGSYEQYF.